This TCR beta chain was documented in a study of blood T cells in healthy people across ages. The authors ran a second PCR of roughly 7 to 11 cycles using a sample-barcoded 5' primer and a J-beta primer mix. TCRdb itself ran the 5' RACE reads through MiXCR, one entry per CDR3 protein. The sample shows 1.5 million to 1.9 million distinct CDR3 sequences, 40% to 45% of them seen only once. This clonotype was recorded a few times. The CDR3 consists of 15 residues. V was shortened by 0 bases and J by 9 bases, with 15 bases between the two germline ends. CDR1 and CDR2 from the germline V gene are SEHNR and FQNEAQ (reference sequence).

Source material: blood. The source of this sequence is a woman under 30 in good health. The rearrangement uses TRBV7-9 and TRBJ1-5; D uncertain. CDR3 sequence: CASSLAFPEGTPQHF. The DNA of the CDR3 is TGTGCCAGCAGCTTAGCGTTTCCTGAGGGTACGCCCCAGCATTTT.